This record concerns one TCR beta chain sequence. The antigen is unknown. During the collection period, no donor immune events like infections were recorded. The record originates from a study of identifying expanded T cells in peripheral blood. Study-level findings and limits: Differentially abundant clones: around 1.1 between replicates, about 15 at around 14 days, 19 to 20 at four. Across healthy donors, higher total template counts meant significantly greater approximately two-week count variance.

Profiled with immunoSEQ multiplex PCR; TCRdb holds only in-frame clones, not every one. The table has about 110,000 clones, about 88% seen once; the top ten hold more than 6.5%. The receptor's source is a person between 18 and 75 years old in good health. Material for sequencing was blood.

The CDR3 loop is CASSSGFGELFF. The CDR3 DNA follows: TGTGCCAGCAGTTCGGGGTTCGGGGAGCTGTTTTTT. J is TRBJ2-2 and V is TRBV2; weak D call: TRBD2 (5 bases). Germline V lookup: CDR1 SNHLY, CDR2 FYNNEI. This CDR3 has 12 residues. V was pared by 5 bases and J by 7 bases, with 8 bases between. The variable domain in full, completed from reference TRBV2 and TRBJ2-2, reads EPEVTQTPSHQVTQMGQEVILRCVPISNHLYFYWYRQILGQKVEFLVSFYNNEISEKSEIFDDQFSVERPDGSNFTLKIRSTKLEDSAMYFCASSSGFGELFFGEGSRLTVL.